This entry describes one T cell receptor beta chain. Its antigen is currently unknown. The V gene's germline CDR1 is MRHNA and CDR2 SNTAGT. The CDR3 is made up of 14 amino acids. Trimming pared 6 bases from V and 4 bases from J, leaving 12 bases between. The data belong to a study of shared clonotypes between healthy human individuals. Study-level information: Two female and a few male donors aged 18 to 49 were enrolled.

Regarding the study as a whole: An anticipated effect of sequencing depth on clonotype sharing among donors was recognized.

Assay used: immunoSEQ multiplex PCR; TCRdb lists only in-frame clones, some missing. The data contain roughly 500,000 clones, less than 80% of them singletons. The receptor comes from a woman in her thirties or forties in good health. Some clones in this sample may be carry-over from other donors' samples. This sequence joins TRBV6-4 and TRBJ2-2, with D perhaps TRBD1 (6 bases). The sequenced sample was PBMCs. DNA for the CDR3: TGTGCCAGCAGCAACACAGGGTCCACCGGGGAGCTGTTTTTT. Protein product: CASSNTGSTGELFF.